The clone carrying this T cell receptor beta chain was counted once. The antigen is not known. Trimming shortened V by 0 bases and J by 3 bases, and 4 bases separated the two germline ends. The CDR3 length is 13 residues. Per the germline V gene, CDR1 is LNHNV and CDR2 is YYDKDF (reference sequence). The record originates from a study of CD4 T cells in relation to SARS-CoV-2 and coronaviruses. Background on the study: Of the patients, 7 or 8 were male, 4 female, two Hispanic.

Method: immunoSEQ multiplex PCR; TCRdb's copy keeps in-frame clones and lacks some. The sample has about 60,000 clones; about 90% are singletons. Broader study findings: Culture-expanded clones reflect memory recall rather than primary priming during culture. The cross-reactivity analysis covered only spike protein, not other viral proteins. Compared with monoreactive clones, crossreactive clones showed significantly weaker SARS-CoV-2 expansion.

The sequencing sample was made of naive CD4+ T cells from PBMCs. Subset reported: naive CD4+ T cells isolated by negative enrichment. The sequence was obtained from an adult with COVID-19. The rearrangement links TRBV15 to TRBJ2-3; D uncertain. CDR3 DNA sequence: TGTGCCACCAGCAGAGAAGGGACAGATACGCAGTATTTT. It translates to CATSREGTDTQYF.